These 15 T cell receptor beta chains share one sample of origin, sequenced in a study of early T cells in non-severe SARS-CoV-2 infection. TCRdb recomputed calls from the 5' RACE reads with MiXCR, one row per CDR3 protein. The sample consists of approximately 35,000 distinct CDR3 sequences, approximately 6.2% of them appearing once. Sequenced sample: whole blood. The source is an adult who was a healthcare worker with PCR-confirmed SARS-CoV-2 infection or an uninfected control (not recorded which).

This clonotype has ten or more counts. The J gene is TRBJ2-7, the V gene TRBV7-9; maybe TRBD1 (5 bases). The V gene's germline CDR1 is SEHNR and CDR2 FQNEAQ (reference sequence). Trimming left V 5 bases short and J 5 bases short, with 13 bases between. The CDR3 is made up of 13 amino acids. CDR3 residues: CASSTGRADEQYF. CDR3 nucleotide sequence: TGTGCCAGCAGCACGGGCAGGGCGGACGAGCAGTACTTC.

This clonotype was observed at least ten times. The chain carries TRBV7-3 and TRBJ1-1, with 7 nucleotides matching TRBD1. V shed 6 bases and J 7 bases; nucleotides not matched to a gene: 8. The CDR3 runs 13 residues. CDR1 and CDR2 (germline): SGHTA, FQGTGA. This chain's CDR3 is CASRMNTGVEAFF. CDR3 in DNA: TGTGCCAGCAGGATGAATACAGGGGTTGAAGCTTTCTTT.

This clonotype occurred many times. This sequence joins TRBV20-1 and TRBJ2-1; D perhaps matches TRBD2 (6 bases). The V end lost 1 base, the J end lost 4 bases, and 11 bases lay between the germline ends. Germline CDR1 reads DFQATT; CDR2 reads SNEGSKA (reference sequence). The CDR3 has 14 residues. The CDR3 reads CSARAGLLYNEQFF. The DNA of the CDR3 is TGCAGTGCTAGAGCGGGACTTCTATACAATGAGCAGTTCTTC.

The genes are TRBV2 and TRBJ1-4; no clear D gene. In germline, CDR1 is SNHLY, CDR2 FYNNEI. Trimming took off 3 bases at V and 7 bases at J, with 12 bases between the two ends. The CDR3 sequence is 14 residues long. The CDR3, as DNA: TGTGCCAGCAGTGAGCCCCCCGGGGTTGAAAAACTGTTTTTT. Translation gives CASSEPPGVEKLFF.

This clonotype occurred many times. The genes are TRBV19 and TRBJ1-5, with 9 nucleotides matching TRBD1. This CDR3 region has 14 residues. V shed 6 bases, J shed 6 bases, and the junction held 6 bases outside the gene matches. The germline gives CDR1 LNHDA, CDR2 SQIVND (reference sequence). The CDR3 sequence is CASRAGTGFQPQHF. The CDR3 nucleotides read TGTGCCAGTAGGGCTGGGACAGGGTTTCAGCCCCAGCATTTT.

The chain couples TRBV27 to TRBJ2-7; D not resolved. The CDR3 extends over 13 amino acids. The ends were cut back, 4 bases at V and 2 bases at J, with 9 bases in the middle. CDR1 is MNHEY and CDR2 is SMNVEV in the germline V gene (reference sequence). CDR3 DNA sequence: TGTGCCAGCAGTTCGACTCCTACCTACGAGCAGTACTTC. Its translation is CASSSTPTYEQYF.

This chain uses TRBV20-1 with TRBJ2-6; maybe TRBD1 (5 bases). V was clipped by 6 bases and J by 0 bases, with 15 bases between them. This CDR3 contains 16 residues. Germline CDR1 and CDR2: DFQATT and SNEGSKA (reference sequence). The CDR3 here is CSARAGPPSGANVLTF. CDR3 DNA: TGCAGTGCCCGGGCAGGGCCGCCCTCTGGGGCCAACGTCCTGACTTTC.

This clonotype was found many times. Mismatch with germline at one junction end may stem from a read error. The chain joins TRBV27 to TRBJ2-1; 10 bases are shared with TRBD1. From germline, CDR1 is MNHEY and CDR2 SMNVEV (reference sequence). The CDR3 covers 13 residues. The CDR3 is CASSRAGQGSTVF. CDR3 nucleotides: TGTGCCAGCAGTCGAGCGGGACAGGGGAGTACGGTCTTC.

This clonotype has a count of ten or more. The J gene is TRBJ2-1, the V gene TRBV12-3 or TRBV12-4; 11 nucleotides line up with TRBD2. Germline trimming cut 6 bases from V and 7 bases from J; bases unmatched to any gene: 8. CDR3 length: 15 residues. DNA for the CDR3: TGTGCCAGCAGACAACTAGCGGGAGACTGGAATGAGCAGTTCTTC. Encoded protein: CASRQLAGDWNEQFF.

This clonotype was observed a few times. The chain links TRBV20-1 to TRBJ2-5, with D perhaps matching TRBD1 (6 bases). The CDR3 runs to 13 residues. Germline values: CDR1 DFQATT, CDR2 SNEGSKA (reference sequence). V gave up 6 bases and J gave up 1 base, with 12 bases separating them. CDR3 DNA: TGCAGTGCGAGTCAGGGGCCCCAAGAGACCCAGTACTTC. Amino acids: CSASQGPQETQYF.

This clonotype was seen repeatedly, ten times or more. V and J are TRBV7-9 and TRBJ1-2; 7 nucleotides match TRBD1. Germline assignment: CDR1 SEHNR and CDR2 FQNEAQ (reference sequence). With 4 bases clipped from V and 8 bases from J, the junction kept 4 bases outside the gene matches. The CDR3 sequence is 12 residues long. CDR3 loop: CASSWTGSGYTF. In DNA form, the CDR3 reads TGTGCCAGCAGCTGGACAGGTTCGGGCTACACCTTC.

This clonotype came up many times. The chain uses TRBV20-1 and TRBJ2-1, with D unresolved. The V and J ends lost 6 bases and 7 bases respectively, with 19 bases between them. The CDR3 spans 14 residues. Germline CDR1 reads DFQATT; CDR2 reads SNEGSKA (reference sequence). CDR3 nucleotides: TGCAGTGCCTATCGACGACAAGGCGCAAATGAGCAGTTCTTC. Its translation is CSAYRRQGANEQFF.

This clonotype was counted ten times or more. The V gene is TRBV10-2, the J gene TRBJ2-3; 7 bases agree with TRBD2. CDR3 length equals 16 residues. Germline V gene data show CDR1 as WSHSY and CDR2 as SAAADI. J was trimmed by 5 bases and V by 7 bases; bases with no gene match: 15. In nucleotides, the CDR3 is TGCGCCAGCACCGATGACGGTGGCGGGAGTATAGATACGCAGTATTTT. Translation: CASTDDGGGSIDTQYF.

The table lists this clonotype with many counts. The chain recombines TRBV7-2 with TRBJ2-1; unclear D gene. The germline V gene has CDR1 SGHTA and CDR2 FQGNSA. Trimming stripped 1 base from V and 2 bases from J, with 9 bases between. This CDR3 region has 15 residues. The CDR3 nucleotides are TGTGCCAGCAGCTTAGATAGGGCTACCTACAATGAGCAGTTCTTC. Protein sequence: CASSLDRATYNEQFF.

In this sample, this clonotype turned up many times. The chain employs TRBV27 and TRBJ1-6; 10 bases line up with TRBD1. CDR3 length equals 15 residues. CDR1 and CDR2 (germline): MNHEY, SMNVEV (reference sequence). Trimming removed 7 bases from V and 7 bases from J; junction bases left unmatched: 7. The CDR3, as DNA: TGTGCCAGCACTCTCGACAGGGGGCTAAATTCACCCCTCCACTTT. This encodes CASTLDRGLNSPLHF.